This note documents a single T cell receptor beta chain sequence. This sample was included in a study of T cell changes during pregnancy in multiple sclerosis. The data were produced by immunoSEQ multiplex PCR, yet TCRdb's version contains in-frame clones alone and is incomplete. The table has tens of thousands of clones, about 89% seen once. This CDR3 has 14 amino acids. Looked up from germline, CDR1 is SNHLY and CDR2 is FYNNEI. V shed 11 bases and J 4 bases; nucleotides not matched to a gene: 10. The chain couples TRBV2 to TRBJ1-3, with 8 bases fitting TRBD1. The receptor's source is a female donor with multiple sclerosis, enrolled in a pregnancy study. The sequencing here drew on CD4+ T cells from peripheral blood mononuclear cells, taken in the first trimester of pregnancy. CDR3 bases: TGTGCCCGCGACAGGGGCGCGGCGGGAAACACCATATATTTT. Its protein is CARDRGAAGNTIYF. Full variable domain (outside the CDR3, taken from reference TRBV2 and TRBJ1-3): EPEVTQTPSHQVTQMGQEVILRCVPISNHLYFYWYRQILGQKVEFLVSFYNNEISEKSEIFDDQFSVERPDGSNFTLKIRSTKLEDSAMYFCARDRGAAGNTIYFGEGSWLTVV.